This TCR beta chain was retrieved from a study of T cells in localized non-small cell lung cancer. Study results and caveats: The study detected a median about 57 of the top 100 tumor clones in adjacent lung. Tumor trailed uninvolved adjacent lung in T cell clonality, which peaked there.

This clone was seen a single time. Its antigen is not identified. V gave up 4 bases and J gave up 4 bases; unmatched junction bases: 13. Germline V gene data show CDR1 as SGDLS and CDR2 as YYNGEE. The CDR3 runs 20 residues. The table came from immunoSEQ multiplex PCR; TCRdb's copy has only in-frame clones and leaves some out. The sample contains 55,000 to 75,000 clones, approximately 90% of which appear only once. The receptor's source is a man aged 35 to 70 with stage I lung adenocarcinoma. The sample in question was peripheral blood, obtained before any cancer treatment. This chain joins TRBV9 and TRBJ2-2, with 16 nucleotides matching TRBD2. Here the CDR3 reads CASSSPRGTSGRAGTGELFF. The CDR3 coding sequence is TGTGCCAGCAGCTCTCCGAGAGGGACTAGCGGGAGGGCGGGCACCGGGGAGCTGTTTTTT.